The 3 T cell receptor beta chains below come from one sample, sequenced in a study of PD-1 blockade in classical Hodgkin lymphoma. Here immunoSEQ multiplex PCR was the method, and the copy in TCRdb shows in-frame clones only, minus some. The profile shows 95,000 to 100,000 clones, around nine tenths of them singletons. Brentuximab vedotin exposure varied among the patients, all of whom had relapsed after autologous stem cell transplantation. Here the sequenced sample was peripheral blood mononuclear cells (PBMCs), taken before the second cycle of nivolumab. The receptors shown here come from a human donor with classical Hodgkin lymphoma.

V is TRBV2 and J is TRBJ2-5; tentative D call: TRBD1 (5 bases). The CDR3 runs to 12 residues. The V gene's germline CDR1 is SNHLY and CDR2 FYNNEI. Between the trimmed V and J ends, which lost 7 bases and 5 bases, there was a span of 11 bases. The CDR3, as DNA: TGTGCCAGCAAGGGGATTGGTGAGACCCAGTACTTC. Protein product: CASKGIGETQYF.

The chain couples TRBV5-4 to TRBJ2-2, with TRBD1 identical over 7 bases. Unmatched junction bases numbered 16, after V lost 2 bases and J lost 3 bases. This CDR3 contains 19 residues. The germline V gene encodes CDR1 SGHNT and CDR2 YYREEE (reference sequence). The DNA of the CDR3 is TGTGCCAGCAGCTTAGGTTCTCCAGGGGGTTTTTCTTACACCGGGGAGCTGTTTTTT. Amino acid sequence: CASSLGSPGGFSYTGELFF. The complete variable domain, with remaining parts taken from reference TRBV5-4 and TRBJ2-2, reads ETGVTQSPTHLIKTRGQQVTLRCSSQSGHNTVSWYQQALGQGPQFIFQYYREEENGRGNFPPRFSGLQFPNYSSELNVNALELDDSALYLCASSLGSPGGFSYTGELFFGEGSRLTVL.

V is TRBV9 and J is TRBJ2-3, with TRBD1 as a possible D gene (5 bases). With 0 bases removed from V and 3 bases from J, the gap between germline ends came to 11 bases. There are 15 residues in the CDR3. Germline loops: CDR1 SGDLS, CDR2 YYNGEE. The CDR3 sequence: CASSVAYRSTDTQYF. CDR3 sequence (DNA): TGTGCCAGCAGCGTAGCGTACAGGTCAACAGATACGCAGTATTTT.